This entry concerns a single TCR beta chain. Its target is not known. This CDR3 spans 15 amino acids. The V and J ends lost 5 bases and 3 bases respectively, with 17 bases between them. Germline V CDR1 and CDR2: SEHNR, FQNEAQ (reference sequence). This sample is drawn from a study of identical twins. Study-level results: Compared with unrelated sharing, twin-shared out-of-frame alpha sequences had more low-probability sequences. It was cross-sectional statistical analysis, not following the same donors, that the conclusions relied on.

All donors were healthy Caucasians. Unique molecular identifiers were present on the cDNA, which also gained a universal primer site by template switching. TCRdb re-called the 5' RACE reads with MiXCR, one entry per CDR3 protein. The sample records 310,000 or so distinct CDR3 sequences, 8.5% to 9.5% being singletons. These data were likewise used in another study, on yellow fever vaccine responses in identical twins.

The receptor was derived from a woman aged 18-29 years in good health. Sequencing was done on a sample of CD8+ T cells sorted from blood. This chain links TRBV7-9 with TRBJ2-7, with D possibly TRBD2 on 6 matching bases. For the CDR3, the DNA is TGTGCCAGCAGCCCGGACACCCTGGGACTCTACGAGCAGTACTTC. It specifies CASSPDTLGLYEQYF.